The sequence of this T cell receptor (beta chain) was determined in a study of blood T cells in healthy people across ages. This clonotype was counted ten times or more. Germline and junction disagree at one end, which may indicate a read error. The length of the CDR3 is 14 residues. Germline assignment: CDR1 SGHAT and CDR2 FQNNGV. A second roughly 6 to 11 cycle PCR used barcoded and J-beta primers. TCRdb reprocessed the 5' RACE reads with MiXCR, giving one entry per CDR3 protein. This sample has about 1.5 million distinct CDR3 sequences, with under 55% found just once. Sequenced sample: blood. The rearrangement uses TRBV11-2 and TRBJ1-5, with 7 bases matching TRBD1. The source is a young woman in good health. CDR3 amino acids: CASSFGTGNQPQHF. The CDR3 coding sequence is TGCGCCAGCAGCTTCGGGACAGGCAATCAGCCCCAGCATTTT.